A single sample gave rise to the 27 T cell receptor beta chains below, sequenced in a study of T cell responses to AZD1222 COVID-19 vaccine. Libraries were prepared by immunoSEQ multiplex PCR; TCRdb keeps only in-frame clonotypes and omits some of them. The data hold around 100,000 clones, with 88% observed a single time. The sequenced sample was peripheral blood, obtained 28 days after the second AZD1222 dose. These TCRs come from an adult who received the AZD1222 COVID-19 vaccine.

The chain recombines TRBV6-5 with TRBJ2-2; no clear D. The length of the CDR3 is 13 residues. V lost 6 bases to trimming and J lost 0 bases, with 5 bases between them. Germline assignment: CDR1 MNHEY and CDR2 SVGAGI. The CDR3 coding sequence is TGTGCCAGCAGGCCCCCGAACACCGGGGAGCTGTTTTTT. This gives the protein CASRPPNTGELFF.

The CDR3 loop is CASSQEPQNIQYF. Written as DNA, the CDR3 is TGTGCCAGCAGCCAAGAACCTCAAAACATTCAGTACTTC. The V and J genes are TRBV3-1 (or the pseudogene TRBV3-2) and TRBJ2-4; D is uncertain. V shed 0 bases and J shed 5 bases, with 5 bases lying between them. The CDR3 loop spans 13 amino acids. The V gene's germline CDR1 is LGHDT and CDR2 YNNKEL (reference sequence).

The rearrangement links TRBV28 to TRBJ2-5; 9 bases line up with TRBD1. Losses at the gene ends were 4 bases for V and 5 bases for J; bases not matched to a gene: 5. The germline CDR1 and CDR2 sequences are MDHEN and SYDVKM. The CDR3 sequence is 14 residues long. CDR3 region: CASSSGQGGETQYF. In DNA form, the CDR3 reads TGTGCCAGCAGTTCGGGACAGGGAGGTGAGACCCAGTACTTC.

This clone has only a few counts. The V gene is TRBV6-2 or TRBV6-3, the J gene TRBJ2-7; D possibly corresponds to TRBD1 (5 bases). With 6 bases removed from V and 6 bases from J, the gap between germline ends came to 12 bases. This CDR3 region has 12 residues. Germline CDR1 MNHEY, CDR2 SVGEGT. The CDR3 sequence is CASSQTAVEQYF. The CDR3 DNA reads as TGTGCCAGCAGCCAGACAGCCGTCGAGCAGTACTTC.

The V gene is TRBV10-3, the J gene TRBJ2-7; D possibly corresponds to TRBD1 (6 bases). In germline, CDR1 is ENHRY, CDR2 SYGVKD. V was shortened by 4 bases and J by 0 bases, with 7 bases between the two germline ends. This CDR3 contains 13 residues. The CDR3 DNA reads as TGTGCCATCAGTGGGACAGTCTCCTACGAGCAGTACTTC. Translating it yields CAISGTVSYEQYF.

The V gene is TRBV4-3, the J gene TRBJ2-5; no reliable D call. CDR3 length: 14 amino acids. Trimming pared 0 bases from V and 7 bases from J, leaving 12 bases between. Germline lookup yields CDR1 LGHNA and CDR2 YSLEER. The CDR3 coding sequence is TGCGCCAGCAGCCAAGATGAAATCCGAGGGACCCAGTACTTC. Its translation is CASSQDEIRGTQYF.

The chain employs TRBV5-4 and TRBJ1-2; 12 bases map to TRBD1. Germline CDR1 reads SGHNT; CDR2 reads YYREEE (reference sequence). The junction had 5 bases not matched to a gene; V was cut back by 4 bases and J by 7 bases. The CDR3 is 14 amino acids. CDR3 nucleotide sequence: TGTGCCAGCAGCCAGGGACAGGGGGCGCGTGGCTACACCTTC. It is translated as CASSQGQGARGYTF.

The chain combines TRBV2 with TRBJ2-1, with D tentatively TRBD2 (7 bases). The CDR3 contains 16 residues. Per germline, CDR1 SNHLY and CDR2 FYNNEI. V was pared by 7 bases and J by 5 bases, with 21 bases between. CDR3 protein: CASKFQGGGLNNEQFF. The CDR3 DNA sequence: TGTGCCAGCAAATTCCAGGGCGGGGGCCTGAACAATGAGCAGTTCTTC.

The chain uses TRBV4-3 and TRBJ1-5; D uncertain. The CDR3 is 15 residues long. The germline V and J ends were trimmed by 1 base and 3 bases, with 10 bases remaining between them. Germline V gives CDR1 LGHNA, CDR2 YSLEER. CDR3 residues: CASSQGAGDNQPQHF. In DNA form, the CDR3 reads TGCGCCAGCAGCCAAGGGGCCGGGGACAATCAGCCCCAGCATTTT.

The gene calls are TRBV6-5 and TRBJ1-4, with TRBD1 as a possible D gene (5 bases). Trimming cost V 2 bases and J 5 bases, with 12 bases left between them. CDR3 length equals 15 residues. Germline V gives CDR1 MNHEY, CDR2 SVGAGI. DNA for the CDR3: TGTGCCAGCAGTTACGGGGGAGGAGGGAATGAAAAACTGTTTTTT. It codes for CASSYGGGGNEKLFF.

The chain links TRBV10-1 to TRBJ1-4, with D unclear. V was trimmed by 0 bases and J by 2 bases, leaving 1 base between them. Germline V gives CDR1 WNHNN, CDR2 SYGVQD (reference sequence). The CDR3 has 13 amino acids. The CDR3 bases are TGCGCCAGCAGTGAGTCTACTAATGAAAAACTGTTTTTT. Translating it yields CASSESTNEKLFF.

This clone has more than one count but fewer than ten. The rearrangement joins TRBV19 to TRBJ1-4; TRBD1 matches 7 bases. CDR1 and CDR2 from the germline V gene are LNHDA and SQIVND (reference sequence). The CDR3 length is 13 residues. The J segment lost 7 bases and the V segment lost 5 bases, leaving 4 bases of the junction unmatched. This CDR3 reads CASSLGQLEKLFF. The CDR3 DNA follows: TGTGCCAGTAGTCTGGGACAGCTTGAAAAACTGTTTTTT.

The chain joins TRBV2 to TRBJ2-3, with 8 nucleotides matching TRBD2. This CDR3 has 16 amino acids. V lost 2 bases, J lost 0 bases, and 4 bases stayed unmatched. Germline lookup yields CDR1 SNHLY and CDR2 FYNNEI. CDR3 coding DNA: TGTGCCAGCAGTGAAATGCGGGGGGTGAGCACAGATACGCAGTATTTT. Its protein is CASSEMRGVSTDTQYF.

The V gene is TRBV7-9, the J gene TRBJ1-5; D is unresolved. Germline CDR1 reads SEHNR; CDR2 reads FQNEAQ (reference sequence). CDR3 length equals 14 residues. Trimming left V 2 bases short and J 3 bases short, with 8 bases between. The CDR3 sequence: CASSLQGYNQPQHF. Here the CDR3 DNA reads TGTGCCAGCAGCTTACAAGGTTACAATCAGCCCCAGCATTTT.

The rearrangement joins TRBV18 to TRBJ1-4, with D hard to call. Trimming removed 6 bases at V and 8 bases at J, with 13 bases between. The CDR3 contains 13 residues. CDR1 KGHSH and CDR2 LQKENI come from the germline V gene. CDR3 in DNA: TGTGCCAGCTCGCCCGGAGAAGGGGAAAAACTGTTTTTT. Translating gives CASSPGEGEKLFF.

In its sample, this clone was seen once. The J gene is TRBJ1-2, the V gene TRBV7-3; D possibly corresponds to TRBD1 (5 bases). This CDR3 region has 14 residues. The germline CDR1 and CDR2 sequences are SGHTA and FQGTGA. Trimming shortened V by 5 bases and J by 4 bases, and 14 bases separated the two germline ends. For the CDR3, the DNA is TGTGCCAGCAGCCCAAGGGACGGGGGCTATGGCTACACCTTC. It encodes CASSPRDGGYGYTF.

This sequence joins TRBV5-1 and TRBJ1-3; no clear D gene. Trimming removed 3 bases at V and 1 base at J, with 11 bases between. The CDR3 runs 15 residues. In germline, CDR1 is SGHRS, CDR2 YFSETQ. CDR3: CASSWTTDSGNTIYF. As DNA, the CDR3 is TGCGCCAGCAGCTGGACGACGGATTCTGGAAACACCATATATTTT.

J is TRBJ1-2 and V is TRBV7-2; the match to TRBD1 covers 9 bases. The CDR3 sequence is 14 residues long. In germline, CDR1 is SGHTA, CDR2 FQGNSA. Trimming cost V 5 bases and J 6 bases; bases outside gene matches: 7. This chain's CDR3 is CASSPTGGADGYTF. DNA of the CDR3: TGTGCCAGCAGCCCCACAGGGGGCGCGGATGGCTACACCTTC. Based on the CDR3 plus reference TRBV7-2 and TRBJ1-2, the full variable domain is GAGVSQSPSNKVTEKGKDVELRCDPISGHTALYWYRQSLGQGLEFLIYFQGNSAPDKSGLPSDRFSAERTGGSVSTLTIQRTQQEDSAVYLCASSPTGGADGYTFGSGTRLTVV.

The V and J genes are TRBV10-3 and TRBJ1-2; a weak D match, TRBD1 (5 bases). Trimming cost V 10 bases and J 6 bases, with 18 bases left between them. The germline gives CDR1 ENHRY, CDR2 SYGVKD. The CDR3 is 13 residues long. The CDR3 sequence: CANGIQGGNGYTF. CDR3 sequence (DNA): TGTGCCAACGGGATCCAGGGAGGGAATGGCTACACCTTC.

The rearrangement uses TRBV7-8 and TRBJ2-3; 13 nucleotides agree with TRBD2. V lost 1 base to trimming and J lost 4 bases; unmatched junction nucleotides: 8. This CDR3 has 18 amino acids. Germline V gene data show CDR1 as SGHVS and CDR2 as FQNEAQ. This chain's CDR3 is CASSLGLTSGGAPDTQYF. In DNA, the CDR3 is TGTGCCAGCAGCTTAGGCCTTACTAGCGGGGGGGCACCAGATACGCAGTATTTT.

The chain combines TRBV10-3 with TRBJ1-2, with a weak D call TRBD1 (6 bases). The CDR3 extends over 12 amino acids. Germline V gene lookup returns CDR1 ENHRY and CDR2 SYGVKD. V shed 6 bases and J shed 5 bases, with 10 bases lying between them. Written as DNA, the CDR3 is TGTGCCATCAGACCACAGGGTTATGGCTACACCTTC. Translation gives CAIRPQGYGYTF.

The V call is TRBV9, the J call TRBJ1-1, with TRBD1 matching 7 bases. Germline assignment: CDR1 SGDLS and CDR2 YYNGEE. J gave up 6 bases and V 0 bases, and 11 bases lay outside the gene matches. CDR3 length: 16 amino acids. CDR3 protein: CASSVAPGTVGAEAFF. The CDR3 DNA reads TGTGCCAGCAGCGTAGCTCCCGGGACAGTAGGGGCTGAAGCTTTCTTT.

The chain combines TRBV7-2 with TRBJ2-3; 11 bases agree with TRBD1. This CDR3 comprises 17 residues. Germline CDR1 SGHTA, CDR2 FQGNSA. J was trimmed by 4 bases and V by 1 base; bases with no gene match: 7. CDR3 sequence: CASSLGIWTGGPDTQYF. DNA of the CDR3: TGTGCCAGCAGCTTAGGTATTTGGACAGGGGGCCCAGATACGCAGTATTTT.

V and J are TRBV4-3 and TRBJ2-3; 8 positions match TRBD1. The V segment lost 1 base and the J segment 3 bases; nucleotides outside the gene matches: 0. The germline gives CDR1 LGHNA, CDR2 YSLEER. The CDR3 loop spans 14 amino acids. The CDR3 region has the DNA TGCGCCAGCAGCCAAGGGACAGGGACAGATACGCAGTATTTT. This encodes CASSQGTGTDTQYF.

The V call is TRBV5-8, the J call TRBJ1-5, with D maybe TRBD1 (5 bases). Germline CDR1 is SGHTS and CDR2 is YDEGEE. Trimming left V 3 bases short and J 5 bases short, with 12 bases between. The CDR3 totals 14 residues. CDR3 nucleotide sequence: TGTGCCAGCAGCTCCTGGGCAGGGTATCAGCCCCAGCATTTT. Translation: CASSSWAGYQPQHF.

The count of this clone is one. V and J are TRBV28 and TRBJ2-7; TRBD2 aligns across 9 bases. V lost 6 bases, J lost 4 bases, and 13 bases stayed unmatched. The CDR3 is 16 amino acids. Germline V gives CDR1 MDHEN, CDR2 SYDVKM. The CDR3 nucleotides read TGTGCCAGCAGCCGGTTGGCGACTAGCGGTGTATACGAGCAGTACTTC. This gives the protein CASSRLATSGVYEQYF.

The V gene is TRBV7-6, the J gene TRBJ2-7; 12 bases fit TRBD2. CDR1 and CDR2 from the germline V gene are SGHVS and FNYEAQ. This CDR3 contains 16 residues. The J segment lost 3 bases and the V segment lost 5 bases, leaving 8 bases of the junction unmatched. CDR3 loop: CASSPPWTSGNYEQYF. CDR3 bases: TGTGCCAGCAGCCCACCCTGGACTAGCGGGAACTACGAGCAGTACTTC.